This T cell receptor (beta chain) was captured in a study of cytomegalovirus exposure and HLA in healthy donors. Turning to the study itself: A preliminary data release comprised approximately 85 million unique TCRs obtained from HLA-typed donors. The study's findings and limits: Presence/absence results assume similar sequencing depth per donor, which may not hold.

The J segment lost 3 bases and the V segment lost 4 bases, leaving 8 bases of the junction unmatched. The CDR3 consists of 15 residues. Germline CDR1 LGHNA, CDR2 YNFKEQ. The PCR employed 60 Vbeta primers together with 13 Jbeta primers. This table comes from immunoSEQ multiplex PCR, and its TCRdb copy is limited to in-frame clones, with some not included. The sample holds about 82,000 clones, 63% seen once. Note on this clone: Its cognate antigen is unknown.

The sequencing sample was made of PBMCs. The sequence derives from a woman in her forties in good health and CMV-seropositive. The chain recombines TRBV4-2 with TRBJ2-7; 8 positions match TRBD2. CDR3 in amino acids: CASSLSLAANYEQYF. The CDR3 nucleotides are TGTGCCAGCAGCCTATCACTAGCGGCCAACTACGAGCAGTACTTC.